The entry that follows covers one TCR beta chain sequence. Its target is not known. The sample is drawn from a study of blood T cells in healthy people across ages. Study findings and constraints: Observed TCR beta diversity per million T cells went down as age went up. This fall followed a roughly linear course with age.

Drawn from each donor were 9 to 10 milliliters of peripheral blood. The amount of total RNA extracted per sample was at least 5 micrograms. This CDR3 is 17 amino acids long. From germline, CDR1 is MNHEY and CDR2 SMNVEV (reference sequence). Trimming took 3 bases from V and 6 from J, leaving 18 bases between them. Next came a second PCR, run for about 6 to 12 cycles, which used a sample-barcoded 5' primer along with a J-beta primer mix. Each of the samples gave a minimum of 3 million paired-end reads that contained CDR3. MiXCR, applied by TCRdb to the 5' RACE reads, yields one record per CDR3 protein. The table lists about 1,000,000 distinct CDR3 sequences, more than 40% of them singletons.

The sequencing sample was made of blood. The TCR originated in a woman aged 55-70 years in good health. The V call is TRBV27, the J call TRBJ1-6, with D possibly matching TRBD1 (6 bases). The CDR3 coding sequence is TGTGCCAGCAGTTTCTCCGGCGTAGGACAGACTAATTCACCCCTCCACTTT. It codes for CASSFSGVGQTNSPLHF.